This T cell receptor beta chain was documented in a study of blood T cell repertoires in COVID-19. This table comes from immunoSEQ multiplex PCR, and its TCRdb copy is limited to in-frame clones, with some not included. The sample yields about 100,000 clones, around 79% seen once. V lost 3 bases and J lost 5, with 13 bases in between. The CDR3 has 14 amino acids. Germline loops: CDR1 SEHNR, CDR2 FQNEAQ (reference sequence). This TCR was sampled from a woman older than 75 with active or convalescent COVID-19. Input material: peripheral blood. The chain has TRBV7-9 and TRBJ2-5; possible D gene TRBD2, 6 bases. The CDR3: CASSFSWGRETQYF. The DNA for the CDR3 is TGTGCCAGCAGCTTCTCTTGGGGGAGGGAGACCCAGTACTTC.